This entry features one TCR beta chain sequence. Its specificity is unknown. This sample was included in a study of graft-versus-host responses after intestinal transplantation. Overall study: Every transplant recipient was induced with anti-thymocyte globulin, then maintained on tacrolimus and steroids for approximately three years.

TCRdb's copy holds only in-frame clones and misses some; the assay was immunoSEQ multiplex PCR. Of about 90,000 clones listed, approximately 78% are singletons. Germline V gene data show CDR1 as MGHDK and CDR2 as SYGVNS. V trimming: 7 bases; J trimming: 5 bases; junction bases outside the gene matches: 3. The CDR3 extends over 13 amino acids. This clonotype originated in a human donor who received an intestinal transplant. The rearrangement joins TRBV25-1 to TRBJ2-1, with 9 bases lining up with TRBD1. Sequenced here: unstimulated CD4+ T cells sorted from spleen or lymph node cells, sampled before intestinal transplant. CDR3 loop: CASTGQGDNEQFF. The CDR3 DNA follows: TGTGCCAGCACGGGACAGGGTGACAATGAGCAGTTCTTC. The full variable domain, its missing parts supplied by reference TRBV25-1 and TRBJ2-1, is EADIYQTPRYLVIGTGKKITLECSQTMGHDKMYWYQQDPGMELHLIHYSYGVNSTEKGDLSSESTVSRIRTEHFPLTLESARPSHTSQYLCASTGQGDNEQFFGPGTRLTVL.